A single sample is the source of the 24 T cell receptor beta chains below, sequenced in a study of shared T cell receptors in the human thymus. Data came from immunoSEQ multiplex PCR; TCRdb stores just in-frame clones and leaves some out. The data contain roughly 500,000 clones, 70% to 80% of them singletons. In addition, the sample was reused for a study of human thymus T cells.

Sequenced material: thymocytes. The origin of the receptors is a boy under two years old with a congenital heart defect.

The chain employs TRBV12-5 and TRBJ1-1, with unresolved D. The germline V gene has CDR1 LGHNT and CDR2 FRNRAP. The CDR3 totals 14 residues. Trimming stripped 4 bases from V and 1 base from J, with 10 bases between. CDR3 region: CASGSAPGNTEAFF. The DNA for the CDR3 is TGTGCTAGTGGTTCAGCTCCAGGGAACACTGAAGCTTTCTTT.

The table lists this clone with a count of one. CDR3 DNA sequence: TGCAGCACCGGGACTTCGAACACCGGGGAGCTGTTTTTT. Translation: CSTGTSNTGELFF. V gene TRBV29-1 combines with J gene TRBJ2-2; possible D gene TRBD2, 6 bases. V was pared by 8 bases and J by 0 bases, with 10 bases between. Germline V gives CDR1 SQVTM, CDR2 ANQGSEA. The CDR3 runs 13 residues.

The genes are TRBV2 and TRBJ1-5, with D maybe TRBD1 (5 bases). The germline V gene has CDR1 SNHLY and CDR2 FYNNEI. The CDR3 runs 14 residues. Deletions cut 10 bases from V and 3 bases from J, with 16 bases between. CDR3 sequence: CATQGLDLNQPQHF. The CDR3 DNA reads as TGTGCCACCCAGGGTCTTGACCTCAATCAGCCCCAGCATTTT.

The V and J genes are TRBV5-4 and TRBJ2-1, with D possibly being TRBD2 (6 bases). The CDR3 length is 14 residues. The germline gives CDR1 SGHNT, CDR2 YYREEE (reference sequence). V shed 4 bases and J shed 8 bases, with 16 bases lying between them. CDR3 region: CASSPGTPDDEQFF. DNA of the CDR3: TGTGCCAGCAGCCCCGGGACTCCCGACGATGAGCAGTTCTTC.

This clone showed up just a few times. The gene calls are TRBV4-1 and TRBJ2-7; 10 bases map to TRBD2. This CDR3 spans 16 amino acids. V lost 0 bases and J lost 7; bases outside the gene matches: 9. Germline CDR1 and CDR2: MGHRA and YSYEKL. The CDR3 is CASSQDRASGRWEQYF. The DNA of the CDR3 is TGCGCCAGCAGCCAAGATCGCGCTAGCGGGAGATGGGAGCAGTACTTC.

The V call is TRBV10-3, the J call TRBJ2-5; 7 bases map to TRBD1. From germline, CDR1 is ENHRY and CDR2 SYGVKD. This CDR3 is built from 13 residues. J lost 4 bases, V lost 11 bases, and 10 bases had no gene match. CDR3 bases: TGTGCCTCACCGGGACAGCTATTAGAGACCCAGTACTTC. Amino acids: CASPGQLLETQYF.

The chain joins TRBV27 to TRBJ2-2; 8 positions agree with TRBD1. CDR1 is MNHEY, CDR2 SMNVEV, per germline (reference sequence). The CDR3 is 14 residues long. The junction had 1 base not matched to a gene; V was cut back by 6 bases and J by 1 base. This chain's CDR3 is CASRGTGNTGELFF. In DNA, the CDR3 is TGTGCCAGCAGAGGGACAGGGAACACCGGGGAGCTGTTTTTT.

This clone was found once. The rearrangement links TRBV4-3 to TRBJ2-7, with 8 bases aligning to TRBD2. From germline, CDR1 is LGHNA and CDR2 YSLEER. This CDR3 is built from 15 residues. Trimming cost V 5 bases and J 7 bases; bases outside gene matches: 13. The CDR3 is CASSLTGAGAGEQYF. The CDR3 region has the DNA TGCGCCAGCAGCTTAACGGGAGCGGGAGCGGGTGAGCAGTACTTC.

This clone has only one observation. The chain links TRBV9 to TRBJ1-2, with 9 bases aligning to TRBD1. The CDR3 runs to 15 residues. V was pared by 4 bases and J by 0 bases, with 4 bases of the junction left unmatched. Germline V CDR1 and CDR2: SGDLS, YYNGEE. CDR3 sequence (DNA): TGTGCCAGCAGCCCTGGGACAGGGACTAACTATGGCTACACCTTC. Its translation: CASSPGTGTNYGYTF.

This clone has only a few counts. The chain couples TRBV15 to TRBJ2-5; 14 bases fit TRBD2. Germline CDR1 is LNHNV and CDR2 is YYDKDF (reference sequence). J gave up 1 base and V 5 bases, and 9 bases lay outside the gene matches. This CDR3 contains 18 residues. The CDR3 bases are TGTGCCACCAGCGGCCGACTAGCGGGAGGGCCGGTCCAAGAGACCCAGTACTTC. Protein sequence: CATSGRLAGGPVQETQYF.

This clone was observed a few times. The CDR3 DNA is TGTGCCAGCAGCTTAGGGGGACTAGCGGACCGCTCCTACGAGCAGTACTTC. Its protein product is CASSLGGLADRSYEQYF. The V gene is TRBV7-6, the J gene TRBJ2-7; 11 bases map to TRBD2. Losses at the gene ends were 1 base for V and 0 bases for J; bases not matched to a gene: 5. There are 17 residues in the CDR3. Germline CDR1 is SGHVS and CDR2 is FNYEAQ.

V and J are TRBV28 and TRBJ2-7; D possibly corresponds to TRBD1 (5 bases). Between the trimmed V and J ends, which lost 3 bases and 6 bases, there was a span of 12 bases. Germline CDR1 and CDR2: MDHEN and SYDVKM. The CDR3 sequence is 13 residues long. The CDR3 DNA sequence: TGTGCCAGCAGTTTCTCCCAGGGTAGCGAGCAGTACTTC. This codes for CASSFSQGSEQYF.

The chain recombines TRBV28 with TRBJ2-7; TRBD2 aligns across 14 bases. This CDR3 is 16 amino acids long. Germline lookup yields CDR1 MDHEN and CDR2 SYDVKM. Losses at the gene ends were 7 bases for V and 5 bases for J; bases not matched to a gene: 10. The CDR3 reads CASTRTSGRSRHEQYF. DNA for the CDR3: TGTGCCAGCACCCGGACTAGCGGGAGGAGTCGCCACGAGCAGTACTTC. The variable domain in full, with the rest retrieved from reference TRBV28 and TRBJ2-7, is DVKVTQSSRYLVKRTGEKVFLECVQDMDHENMFWYRQDPGLGLRLIYFSYDVKMKEKGDIPEGYSVSREKKERFSLILESASTNQTSMYLCASTRTSGRSRHEQYFGPGTRLTVT.

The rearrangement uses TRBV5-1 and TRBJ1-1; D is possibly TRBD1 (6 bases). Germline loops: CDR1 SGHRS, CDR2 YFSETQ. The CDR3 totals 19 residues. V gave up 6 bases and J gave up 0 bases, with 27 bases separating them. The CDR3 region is CASTEGRGGLLRMNTEAFF. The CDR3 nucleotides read TGCGCCAGCACCGAGGGCAGGGGAGGGCTTCTAAGGATGAACACTGAAGCTTTCTTT.

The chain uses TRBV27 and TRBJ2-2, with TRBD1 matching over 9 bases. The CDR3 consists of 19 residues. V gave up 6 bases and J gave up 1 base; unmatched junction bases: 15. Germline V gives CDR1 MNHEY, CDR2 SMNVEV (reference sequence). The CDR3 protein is CASSLDRGEVNGNTGELFF. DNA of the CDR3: TGTGCCAGCAGCCTGGACAGGGGAGAGGTTAATGGGAACACCGGGGAGCTGTTTTTT.

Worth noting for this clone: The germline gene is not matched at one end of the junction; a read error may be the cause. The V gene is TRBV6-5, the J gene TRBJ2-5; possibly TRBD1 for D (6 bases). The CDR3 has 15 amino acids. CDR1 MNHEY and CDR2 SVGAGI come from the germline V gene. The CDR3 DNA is TGTGCCGGCAGCCCCCCCTACAGGGATGGAGAGACCCAGTACTTC. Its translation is CAGSPPYRDGETQYF.

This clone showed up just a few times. CDR3 sequence reads: CASSSGTSGRANTGELFF. The CDR3 DNA reads as TGCGCCAGCAGCTCCGGGACTAGCGGGAGGGCCAACACCGGGGAGCTGTTTTTT. This rearrangement joins TRBV5-1 to TRBJ2-2, with 16 bases matching TRBD2. Per the germline V gene, CDR1 is SGHRS and CDR2 is YFSETQ. Trimming cost V 3 bases and J 2 bases; bases outside gene matches: 4. The CDR3 consists of 18 residues.

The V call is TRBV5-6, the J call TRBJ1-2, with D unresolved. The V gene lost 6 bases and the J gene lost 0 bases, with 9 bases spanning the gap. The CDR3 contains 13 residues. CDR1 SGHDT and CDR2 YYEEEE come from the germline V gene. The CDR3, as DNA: TGTGCCAGCACCTCGGGGACTAACTATGGCTACACCTTC. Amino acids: CASTSGTNYGYTF.

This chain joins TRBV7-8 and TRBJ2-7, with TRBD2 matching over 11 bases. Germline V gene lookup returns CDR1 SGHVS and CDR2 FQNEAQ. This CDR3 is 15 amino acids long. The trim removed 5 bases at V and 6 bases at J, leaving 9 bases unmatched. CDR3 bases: TGTGCCAGCAGCCATAACCTAGCGGGAGGTTCCGAGCAGTACTTC. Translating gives CASSHNLAGGSEQYF. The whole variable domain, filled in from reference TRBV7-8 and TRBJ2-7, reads GAGVSQSPRYKVAKRGQDVALRCDPISGHVSLFWYQQALGQGPEFLTYFQNEAQLDKSGLPSDRFFAERPEGSVSTLKIQRTQQEDSAVYLCASSHNLAGGSEQYFGPGTRLTVT.

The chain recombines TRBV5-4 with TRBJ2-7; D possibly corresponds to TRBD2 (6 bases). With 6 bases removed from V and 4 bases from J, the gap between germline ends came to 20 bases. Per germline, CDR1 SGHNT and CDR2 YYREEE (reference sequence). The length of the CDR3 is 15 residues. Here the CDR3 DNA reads TGTGCCAGCACCTGGGGAGGCTCGCGGTCGTACGAGCAGTACTTC. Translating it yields CASTWGGSRSYEQYF.

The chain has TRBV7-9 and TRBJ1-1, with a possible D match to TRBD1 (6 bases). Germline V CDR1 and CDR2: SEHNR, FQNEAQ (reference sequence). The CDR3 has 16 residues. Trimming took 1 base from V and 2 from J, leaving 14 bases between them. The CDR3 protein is CASSLGAGVPNTEAFF. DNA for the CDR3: TGTGCCAGCAGCTTAGGGGCAGGGGTCCCCAACACTGAAGCTTTCTTT.

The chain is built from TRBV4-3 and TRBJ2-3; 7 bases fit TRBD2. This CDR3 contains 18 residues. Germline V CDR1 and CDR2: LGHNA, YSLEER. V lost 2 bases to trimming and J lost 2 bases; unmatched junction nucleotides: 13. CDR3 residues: CASSQRVVGAGPTDTQYF. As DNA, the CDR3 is TGCGCCAGCAGCCAAAGGGTGGTGGGAGCGGGACCCACAGATACGCAGTATTTT.

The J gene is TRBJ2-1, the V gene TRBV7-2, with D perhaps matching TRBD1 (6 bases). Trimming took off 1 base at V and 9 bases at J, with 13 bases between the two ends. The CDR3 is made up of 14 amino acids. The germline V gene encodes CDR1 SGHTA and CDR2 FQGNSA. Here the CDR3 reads CASSLGYRASEQFF. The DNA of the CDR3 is TGTGCCAGCAGCTTAGGTTACAGGGCGAGTGAGCAGTTCTTC.

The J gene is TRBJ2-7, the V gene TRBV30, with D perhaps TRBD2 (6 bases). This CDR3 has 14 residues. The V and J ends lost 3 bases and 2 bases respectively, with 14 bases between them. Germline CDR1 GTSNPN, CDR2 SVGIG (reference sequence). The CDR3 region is CAWRELADTYEQYF. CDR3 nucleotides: TGTGCCTGGAGAGAACTAGCCGATACCTACGAGCAGTACTTC.